This T cell receptor beta chain was captured in a study of radiotherapy plus CTLA-4 blockade in lung cancer. General study points: Some TCR clones had been derived from tumors. These clones expanded in peripheral blood after radiotherapy plus ipilimumab.

Chemo-refractory metastatic non-small-cell lung cancer patients underwent focal radiation alongside CTLA-4 blockade with ipilimumab. CDR3 length: 13 residues. V lost 5 bases to trimming and J lost 2 bases, with 10 bases between them. Per germline, CDR1 SGHTA and CDR2 FQGNSA. Profiling relied on immunoSEQ multiplex PCR, and the TCRdb table lists in-frame clones only, not all of them. The data show 60,000 or so clones, over 65% seen once. On this clone itself: Its target is unknown.

The source material was peripheral blood, sampled from a patient treated with radiotherapy plus ipilimumab. The V gene is TRBV7-2, the J gene TRBJ2-7; no definite D call. This TCR derives from a human donor with non-small cell lung cancer who had a partial response to radiotherapy plus ipilimumab. The CDR3 region has the DNA TGTGCCAGCAGCCCCCCCTTTCCCTACGAGCAGTACTTC. It yields the protein CASSPPFPYEQYF.